This T cell receptor (beta chain) was identified in a study of vaccination effects on CD4 cells after COVID-19 (dated by TCRdb to between 2022 and 2023). About the investigation overall: Two doses of either the BNT162b2 or the mRNA-1273 mRNA SARS-CoV-2 vaccine were administered to participants. The study compared SARS-CoV-2 spike-specific CD4+ TCR repertoires before and after mRNA vaccination in COVID-19 convalescent patients and infection-naive vaccine recipients. Cultures from other donors in the study were sequenced with the Oncomine TCR Beta short-read assay on an Illumina iSeq 100. The full study included around ten COVID-19 convalescent patients and a handful of SARS-CoV-2-naive healthy vaccine recipients. Here is what the overall study found, with its caveats: Marked clonal contraction was observed in both infection-induced and vaccine-induced clones at late post-vaccination timepoints, consistent with waning T cell responses. Among healthy vaccine recipients, nearly all vaccine-induced clones were SARS-CoV-2 mono-reactive, and only 1 of 255 was cross-reactive with common cold coronaviruses. Limitations of the study were the small number of convalescent patients and the absence of early post-infection timepoints.

In the ViraFEST assay, PBMC were stimulated with viral peptide pools, and TCR sequencing was then used to find antigen-specific CD4+ T cell clonotypes based on their expansion. After about 9 days of culture, CD4+ T cells were isolated with the EasySep CD4+ T cell isolation kit. None of the healthy vaccine recipients had a prior SARS-CoV-2 infection, which was confirmed by nucleocapsid antibody tests that came back negative both before and after vaccination. Some 2 million PBMC per well were cultured in IMDM with approximately 5% human AB serum, 7.5 to 10 IU/ml IL-2 and gentamicin, plus 10 ug/ml peptides. Half of the culture medium was replaced with fresh IL-2-containing medium on days 3 and 7. Each peptide stimulation condition was cultured in triplicate wells unless otherwise noted. Using Ficoll-Paque Plus gradient centrifugation, PBMC were separated from whole blood and then either used fresh or cryopreserved at -140C. Overlapping peptide pools spanned the spike proteins of SARS-CoV-2 and the common cold coronaviruses HCoV-NL63, HCoV-OC43 and HCoV-229E. The QIAamp micro DNA kit was used to extract genomic DNA from the cultured CD4+ T cells.

Preparation of the library involved the immunoSEQ multiplex PCR assay. DNA from the cultured and isolated CD4+ T cells underwent TCR beta CDR3 sequencing. Per the source publication's procedure: Non-productive TCR sequences were removed, reads were trimmed to the CDR3 region, and CDR3s of at least 7 amino acids were retained. Antigen-specific clonotypes were identified with the MANAFEST web app by comparing expansion in peptide wells against reference cultures. For clones to be considered positive, expansion at FDR<0.05 versus reference and all other wells, an odds ratio above 5, and a frequency above 0.1% in two replicate wells were required. Clonotypes significantly expanded in SARS-CoV-2 spike wells and in at least one common cold coronavirus spike condition were defined as cross-reactive. Using the stringdist R package, CDR3 similarity was measured by Levenshtein distance, and unrooted trees were constructed with ape in R 3.6.1. TCRdb retrieved this table from immuneACCESS and kept in-frame rearrangements only. Not all clones are present; in checked studies, unresolved V genes account for under half, and no reason is known for the remainder. V, J and clone size reflect that table, while D and trimming were determined from the DNA. This sample lists about 54,000 clones; 75% to 90% were detected once. The ten largest clones add up to 2.4% of the sample.

V lost 4 bases and J lost 2 bases, and the count of bases not matched to a germline gene is 3. The CDR3 runs 15 amino acids, cysteine and phenylalanine included. CDR3 DNA is the only sequence kept; it has 45 bases, read in frame from the first base. Via the germline V gene, CDR1 is KGHDR and CDR2 SFDVKD. A note on this clone: The clone's antigen remains unknown. Per-base qualities were not stored, and no clone one base away is much larger.

Recombination linked TRBV24-1 to TRBJ2-1; 8 central nucleotides agree with TRBD2. Sample: CD4+ T cells from PBMCs cultured with HCoV-229E spike peptides, taken before COVID-19 vaccination. The sample's cell subset or site label, in plain terms: HCoV-229E spike overlapping peptide pool stimulation. The TCR was taken from a human donor who received a COVID-19 vaccine. The CDR3 is CATSDGGVAYNEQFF. The DNA sequence is TGTGCCACCAGTGACGGGGGGGTGGCCTACAATGAGCAGTTCTTC.